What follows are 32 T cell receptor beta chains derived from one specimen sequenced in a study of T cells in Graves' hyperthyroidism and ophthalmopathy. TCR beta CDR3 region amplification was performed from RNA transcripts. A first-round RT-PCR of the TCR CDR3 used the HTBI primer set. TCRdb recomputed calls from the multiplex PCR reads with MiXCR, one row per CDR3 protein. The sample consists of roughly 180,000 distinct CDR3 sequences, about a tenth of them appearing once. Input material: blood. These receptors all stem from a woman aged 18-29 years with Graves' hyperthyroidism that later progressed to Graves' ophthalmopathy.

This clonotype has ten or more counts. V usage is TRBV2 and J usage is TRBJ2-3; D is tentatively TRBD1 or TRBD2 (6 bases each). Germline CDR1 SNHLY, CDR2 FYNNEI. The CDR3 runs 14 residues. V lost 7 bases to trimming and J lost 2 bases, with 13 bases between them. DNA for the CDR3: TGTGCCAGCAAGGGGGACTCGACCACAGATACGCAGTATTTT. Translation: CASKGDSTTDTQYF.

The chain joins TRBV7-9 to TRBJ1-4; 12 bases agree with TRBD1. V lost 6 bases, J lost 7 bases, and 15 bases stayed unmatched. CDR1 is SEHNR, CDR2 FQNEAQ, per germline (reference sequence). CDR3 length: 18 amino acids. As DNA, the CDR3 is TGTGCCAGCAGTTACCAAACTCCGGGACAGGGGGCAGTTGAAAAACTGTTTTTT. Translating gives CASSYQTPGQGAVEKLFF.

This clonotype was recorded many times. The CDR3 loop reads CASSQGRGLQFF. In nucleotides, the CDR3 is TGTGCCAGCAGCCAAGGACGGGGATTACAGTTCTTC. The chain recombines TRBV3-1 with TRBJ2-1; D may be TRBD2 (5 bases). Per the germline V gene, CDR1 is LGHDT and CDR2 is YNNKEL (reference sequence). V lost 1 base and J lost 13, with 11 bases in between. This CDR3 has 12 residues.

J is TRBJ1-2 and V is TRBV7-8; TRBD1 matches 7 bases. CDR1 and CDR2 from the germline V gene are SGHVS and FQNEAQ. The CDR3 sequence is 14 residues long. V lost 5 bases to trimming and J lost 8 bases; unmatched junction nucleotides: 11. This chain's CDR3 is CASSARTGVEGYTF. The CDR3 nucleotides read TGTGCCAGCAGCGCCCGAACAGGGGTTGAGGGCTACACCTTC.

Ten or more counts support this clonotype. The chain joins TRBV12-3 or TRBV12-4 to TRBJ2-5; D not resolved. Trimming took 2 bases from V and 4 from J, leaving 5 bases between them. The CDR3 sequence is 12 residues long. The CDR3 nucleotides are TGTGCCAGCAGTTTAAAAGGAGAGACCCAGTACTTC. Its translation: CASSLKGETQYF.

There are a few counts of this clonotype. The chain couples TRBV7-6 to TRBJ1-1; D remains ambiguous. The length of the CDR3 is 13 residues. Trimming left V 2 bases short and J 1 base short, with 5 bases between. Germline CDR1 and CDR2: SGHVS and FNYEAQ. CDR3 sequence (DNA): TGTGCCAGCAGCTTAAAACAGAACACTGAAGCTTTCTTT. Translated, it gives CASSLKQNTEAFF.

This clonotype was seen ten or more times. CDR3 sequence reads: CASSLFEGLAGGPASFNEQFF. CDR3 bases: TGTGCCAGCAGCTTATTCGAGGGACTAGCGGGAGGACCTGCCTCATTCAATGAGCAGTTCTTC. The chain combines TRBV7-9 with TRBJ2-1, with 15 bases aligning to TRBD2. J gave up 6 bases and V 2 bases, and 17 bases lay outside the gene matches. The CDR3 consists of 21 residues. The germline V gene encodes CDR1 SEHNR and CDR2 FQNEAQ (reference sequence).

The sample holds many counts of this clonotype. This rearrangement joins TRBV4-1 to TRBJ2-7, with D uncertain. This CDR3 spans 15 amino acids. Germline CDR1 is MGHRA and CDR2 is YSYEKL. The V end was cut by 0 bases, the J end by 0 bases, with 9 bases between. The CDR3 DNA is TGCGCCAGCAGCCAAGAGGAATACAGCTCCTACGAGCAGTACTTC. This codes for CASSQEEYSSYEQYF.

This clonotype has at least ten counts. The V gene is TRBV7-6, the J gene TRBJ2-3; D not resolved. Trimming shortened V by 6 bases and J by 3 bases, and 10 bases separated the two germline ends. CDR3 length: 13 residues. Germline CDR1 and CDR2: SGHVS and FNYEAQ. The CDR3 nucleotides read TGTGCCAGCAGTTACAGTAGAACAGATACGCAGTATTTT. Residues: CASSYSRTDTQYF.

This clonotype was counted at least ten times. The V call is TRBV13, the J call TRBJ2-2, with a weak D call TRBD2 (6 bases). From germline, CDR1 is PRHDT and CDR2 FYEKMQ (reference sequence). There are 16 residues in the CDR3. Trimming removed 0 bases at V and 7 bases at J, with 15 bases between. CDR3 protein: CASSLGSAPGDGELFF. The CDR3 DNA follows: TGTGCCAGCAGCTTAGGATCGGCCCCGGGAGACGGGGAGCTGTTTTTT.

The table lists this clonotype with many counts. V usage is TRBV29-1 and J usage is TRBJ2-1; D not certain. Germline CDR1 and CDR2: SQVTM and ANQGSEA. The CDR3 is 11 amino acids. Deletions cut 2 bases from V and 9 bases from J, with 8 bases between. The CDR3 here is CSVETEFEQFF. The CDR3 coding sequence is TGCAGCGTTGAAACGGAGTTTGAGCAGTTCTTC.

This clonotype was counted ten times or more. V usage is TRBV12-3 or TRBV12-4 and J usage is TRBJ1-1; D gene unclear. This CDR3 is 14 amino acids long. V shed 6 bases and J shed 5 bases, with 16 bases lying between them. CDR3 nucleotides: TGTGCCAGCAGCCCACAACGCGCGCGGACTGAAGCTTTCTTT. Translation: CASSPQRARTEAFF.

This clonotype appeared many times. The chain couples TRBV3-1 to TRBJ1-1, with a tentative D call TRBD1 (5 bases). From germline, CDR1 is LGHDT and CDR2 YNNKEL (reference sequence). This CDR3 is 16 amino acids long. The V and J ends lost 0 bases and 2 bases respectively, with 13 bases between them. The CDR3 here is CASSQDGMGQNTEAFF. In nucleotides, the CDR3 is TGTGCCAGCAGCCAAGATGGTATGGGGCAAAACACTGAAGCTTTCTTT.

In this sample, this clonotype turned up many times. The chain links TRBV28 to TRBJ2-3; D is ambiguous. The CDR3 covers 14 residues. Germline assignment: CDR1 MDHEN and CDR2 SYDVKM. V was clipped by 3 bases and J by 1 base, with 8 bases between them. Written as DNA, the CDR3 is TGTGCCAGCAGTTTTGGGCAGGGCACAGATACGCAGTATTTT. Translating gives CASSFGQGTDTQYF.

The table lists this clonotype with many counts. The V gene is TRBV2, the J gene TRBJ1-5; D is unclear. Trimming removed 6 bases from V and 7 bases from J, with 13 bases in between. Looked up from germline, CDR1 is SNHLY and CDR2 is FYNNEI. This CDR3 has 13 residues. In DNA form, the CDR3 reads TGTGCCAGCAGCGGCTCGGTAGGACAGCCCCAGCATTTT. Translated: CASSGSVGQPQHF.

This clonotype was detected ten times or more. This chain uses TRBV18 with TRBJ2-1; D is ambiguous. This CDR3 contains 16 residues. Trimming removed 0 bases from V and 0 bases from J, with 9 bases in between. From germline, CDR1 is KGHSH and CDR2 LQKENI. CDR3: CASSPPVGRSYNEQFF. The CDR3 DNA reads TGTGCCAGCTCACCACCGGTCGGTCGCTCCTACAATGAGCAGTTCTTC.

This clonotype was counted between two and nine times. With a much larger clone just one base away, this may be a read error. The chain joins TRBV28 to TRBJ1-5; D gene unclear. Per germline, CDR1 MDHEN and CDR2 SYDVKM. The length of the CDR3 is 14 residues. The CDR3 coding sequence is TGTGCCAGCACCAAGACCTATAGCAATCAGCCCCAGCAGTTT. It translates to CASTKTYSNQPQQF. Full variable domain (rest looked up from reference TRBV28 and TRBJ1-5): DVKVTQSSRYLVKRTGEKVFLECVQDMDHENMFWYRQDPGLGLRLIYFSYDVKMKEKGDIPEGYSVSREKKERFSLILESASTNQTSMYLCASTKTYSNQPQQFGDGTRLSIL.

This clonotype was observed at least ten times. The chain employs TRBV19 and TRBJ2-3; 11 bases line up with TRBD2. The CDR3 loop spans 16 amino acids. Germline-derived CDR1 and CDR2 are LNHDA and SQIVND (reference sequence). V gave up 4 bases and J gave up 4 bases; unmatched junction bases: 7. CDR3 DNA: TGTGCCAGTAGTAGGACCGGGACTAGCGGACCAGATACGCAGTATTTT. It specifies CASSRTGTSGPDTQYF.

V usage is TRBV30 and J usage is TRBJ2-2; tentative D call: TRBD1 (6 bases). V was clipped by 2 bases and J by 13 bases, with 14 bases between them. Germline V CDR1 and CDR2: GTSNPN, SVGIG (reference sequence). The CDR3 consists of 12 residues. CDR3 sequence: CAWSSTGRGLFF. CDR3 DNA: TGTGCCTGGAGTTCGACAGGCCGGGGGCTGTTTTTT. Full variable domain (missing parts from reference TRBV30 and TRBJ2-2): SQTIHQWPATLVQPVGSPLSLECTVEGTSNPNLYWYRQAAGRGLQLLFYSVGIGQISSEVPQNLSASRPQDRQFILSSKKLLLSDSGFYLCAWSSTGRGLFFGEGSRLTVL.

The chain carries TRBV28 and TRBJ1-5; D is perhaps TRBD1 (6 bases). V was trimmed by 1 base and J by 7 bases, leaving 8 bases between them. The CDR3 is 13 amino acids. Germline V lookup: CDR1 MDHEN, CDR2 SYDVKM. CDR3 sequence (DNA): TGTGCCAGCAGTTTATTGGGGGGCCAGCCCCAGCATTTT. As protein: CASSLLGGQPQHF.

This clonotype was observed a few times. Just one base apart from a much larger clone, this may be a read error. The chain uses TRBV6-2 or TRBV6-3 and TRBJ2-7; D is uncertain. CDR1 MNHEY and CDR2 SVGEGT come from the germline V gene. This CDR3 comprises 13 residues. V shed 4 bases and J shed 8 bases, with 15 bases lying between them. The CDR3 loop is CASSLNSRHKQYF. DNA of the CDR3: TGTGCCAGCAGTTTAAATTCGAGGCACAAGCAGTACTTC.

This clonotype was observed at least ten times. CDR3 protein: CASSFSTSGSGTDTQYF. CDR3 DNA sequence: TGCGCCAGCAGCTTTTCGACTAGCGGGAGTGGGACAGATACGCAGTATTTT. The rearrangement uses TRBV5-1 and TRBJ2-3; TRBD2 matches 12 bases. The germline CDR1 and CDR2 sequences are SGHRS and YFSETQ. After removal of 2 bases from V and 3 bases from J, the junction contained 7 bases not matched to a gene. The CDR3 extends over 17 amino acids.

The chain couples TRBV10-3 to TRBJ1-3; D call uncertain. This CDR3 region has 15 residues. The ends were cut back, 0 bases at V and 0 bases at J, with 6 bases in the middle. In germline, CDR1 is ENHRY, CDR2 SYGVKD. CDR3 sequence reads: CAISESRSSGNTIYF. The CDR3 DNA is TGTGCCATCAGTGAGTCACGAAGCTCTGGAAACACCATATATTTT.

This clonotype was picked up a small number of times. In DNA, the CDR3 is TGTGCCAGCAGCCTACTCCATACAGTCACCTCTGGAAACACCATATATTTT. It translates to CASSLLHTVTSGNTIYF. The gene calls are TRBV14 and TRBJ1-3, with no clear D. The germline CDR1 and CDR2 sequences are SGHDN and FVKESK. V was shortened by 4 bases and J by 0 bases, with 16 bases between the two germline ends. The CDR3 has 17 amino acids.

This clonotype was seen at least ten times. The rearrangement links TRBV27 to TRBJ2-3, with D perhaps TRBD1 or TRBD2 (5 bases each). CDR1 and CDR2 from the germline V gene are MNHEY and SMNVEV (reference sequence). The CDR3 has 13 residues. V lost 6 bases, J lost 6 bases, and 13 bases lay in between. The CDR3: CASRPGPGDTQYF. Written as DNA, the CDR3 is TGTGCCAGCAGACCGGGGCCGGGGGATACGCAGTATTTT.

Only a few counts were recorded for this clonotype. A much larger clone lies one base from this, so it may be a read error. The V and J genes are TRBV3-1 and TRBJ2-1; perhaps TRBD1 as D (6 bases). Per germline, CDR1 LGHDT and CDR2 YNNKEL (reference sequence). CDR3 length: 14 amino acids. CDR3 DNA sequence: TGTACCAGCGCGAAGGTACAGGGCTACAATGAGCAGTTCTTC. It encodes CTSAKVQGYNEQFF.

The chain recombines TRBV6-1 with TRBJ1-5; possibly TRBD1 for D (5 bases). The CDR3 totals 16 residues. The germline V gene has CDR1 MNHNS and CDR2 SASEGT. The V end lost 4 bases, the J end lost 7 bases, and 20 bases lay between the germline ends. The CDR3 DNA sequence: TGTGCCAGCAGTGGAGCGCGAGGGGTCCCAGGGCAGCCCCAGCATTTT. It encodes CASSGARGVPGQPQHF.

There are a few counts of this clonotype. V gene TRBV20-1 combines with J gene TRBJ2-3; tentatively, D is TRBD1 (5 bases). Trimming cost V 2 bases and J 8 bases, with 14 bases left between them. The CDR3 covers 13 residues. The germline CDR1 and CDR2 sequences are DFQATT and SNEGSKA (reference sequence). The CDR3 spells CSARSLQEGTQYF. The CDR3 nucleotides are TGCAGTGCTAGATCCCTACAGGAAGGTACGCAGTATTTT.

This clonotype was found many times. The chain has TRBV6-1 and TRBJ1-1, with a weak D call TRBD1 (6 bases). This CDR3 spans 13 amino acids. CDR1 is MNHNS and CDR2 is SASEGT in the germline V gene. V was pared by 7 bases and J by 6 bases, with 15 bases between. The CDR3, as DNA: TGTGCCAGCACTCGATTTGGGGGCTCTGAAGCTTTCTTT. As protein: CASTRFGGSEAFF.

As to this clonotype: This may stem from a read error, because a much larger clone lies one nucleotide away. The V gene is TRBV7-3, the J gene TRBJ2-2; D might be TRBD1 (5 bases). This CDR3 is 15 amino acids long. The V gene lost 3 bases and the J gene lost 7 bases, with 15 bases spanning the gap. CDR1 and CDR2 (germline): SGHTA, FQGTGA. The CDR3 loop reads CASSFSQGFGGELFF. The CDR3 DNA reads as TGTGCCAGCAGCTTTAGTCAGGGTTTTGGCGGGGAGCTGTTTTTT. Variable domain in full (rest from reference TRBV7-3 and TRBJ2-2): GAGVSQTPSNKVTEKGKYVELRCDPISGHTALYWYRQSLGQGPEFLIYFQGTGAADDSGLPNDRFFAVRPEGSVSTLKIQRTERGDSAVYLCASSFSQGFGGELFFGEGSRLTVL.

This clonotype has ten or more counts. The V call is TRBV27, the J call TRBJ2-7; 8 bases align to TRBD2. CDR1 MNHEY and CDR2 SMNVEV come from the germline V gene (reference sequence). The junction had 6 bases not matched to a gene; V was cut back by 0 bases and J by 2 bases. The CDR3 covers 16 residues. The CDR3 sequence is CASSLSAAGAPYEQYF. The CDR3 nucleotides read TGTGCCAGCAGTTTATCCGCAGCGGGAGCTCCCTACGAGCAGTACTTC.

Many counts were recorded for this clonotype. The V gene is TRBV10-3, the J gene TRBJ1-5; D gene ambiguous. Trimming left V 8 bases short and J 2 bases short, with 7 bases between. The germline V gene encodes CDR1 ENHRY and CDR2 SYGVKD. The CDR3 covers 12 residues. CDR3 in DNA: TGTGCCATCCCCATTGGCAATCAGCCCCAGCATTTT. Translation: CAIPIGNQPQHF.